These 6 T cell receptor beta chains were all obtained from the same sample, sequenced in a study of blood T cell repertoires in COVID-19. The data were produced by immunoSEQ multiplex PCR, yet TCRdb's version contains in-frame clones alone and is incomplete. The data contain some 200,000 clones, 84% of them singletons. The sample was peripheral blood. Source of these receptors: a woman over 75 with active or convalescent COVID-19.

The genes are TRBV4-1 and TRBJ2-1; 9 bases are a match to TRBD2. The CDR3 contains 17 residues. J lost 5 bases, V lost 4 bases, and 12 bases had no gene match. Germline values: CDR1 MGHRA, CDR2 YSYEKL. Here the CDR3 reads CASSRKEEASGNNEQFF. The CDR3 DNA reads as TGCGCCAGCAGCCGGAAAGAGGAGGCTAGCGGGAACAATGAGCAGTTCTTC.

The rearrangement joins TRBV7-2 to TRBJ2-2; 7 positions match TRBD2. Germline CDR1 reads SGHTA; CDR2 reads FQGNSA. The CDR3 contains 15 residues. The junction had 7 bases not matched to a gene; V was cut back by 3 bases and J by 6 bases. This CDR3 reads CASSLIWAGAGELFF. CDR3 DNA sequence: TGTGCCAGCAGCTTGATCTGGGCGGGAGCCGGGGAGCTGTTTTTT.

The V gene is TRBV13, the J gene TRBJ2-3, with TRBD1 matching 9 bases. The CDR3 has 15 residues. Germline V lookup: CDR1 PRHDT, CDR2 FYEKMQ (reference sequence). With V trimmed by 4 bases and J by 3 bases, 5 bases remained unmatched. The CDR3 reads CASSSNRGHTDTQYF. The CDR3 DNA follows: TGTGCCAGCAGCTCTAACAGGGGGCATACAGATACGCAGTATTTT.

V and J are TRBV21-1 and TRBJ2-5; the table's D call TRBD2 went unverified against the DNA. TRBV21-1 has pseudogene status. The CDR3 runs to 16 residues. CDR3: CASSTVLGREGETQYF. The CDR3 DNA sequence: TGTGCCAGCAGCACCGTATTAGGAAGGGAGGGGGAGACCCAGTACTTC.

The CDR3 here is CAWRGGKGQETQYF. DNA for the CDR3: TGTGCCTGGAGGGGGGGAAAGGGCCAAGAGACCCAGTACTTC. This chain links TRBV30 with TRBJ2-5, with D perhaps TRBD2 (6 bases). V lost 3 bases to trimming and J lost 1 base, with 12 bases between them. CDR3 length: 14 residues. Germline V lookup: CDR1 GTSNPN, CDR2 SVGIG (reference sequence).

This clone was seen more than once but under ten times. V is TRBV5-1 and J is TRBJ2-5, with D possibly matching TRBD1 (5 bases). Trimming left V 7 bases short and J 1 base short, with 14 bases between. The V gene's germline CDR1 is SGHRS and CDR2 YFSETQ. CDR3 size: 14 residues. In DNA form, the CDR3 reads TGCGCCAGCCGACTTTGGGGCCCCCAAGAGACCCAGTACTTC. It codes for CASRLWGPQETQYF.